This T cell receptor beta chain was found in a study of low-dose radiotherapy and immunotherapy resistance in tumors. Across the study: Intravenous administration to patients comprised nivolumab at 240 mg every two weeks and ipilimumab at 1 mg/kg every six weeks.

First-strand cDNA relied on TRAV- and TRBV-specific primers spanning alpha and beta chains. It was with a constant-region primer and a V-primer adapter that TCRs were amplified over approximately 20 PCR cycles. TCRdb recomputed calls from the reads with MiXCR, one row per CDR3 protein. Of 95,000 to 100,000 distinct CDR3 sequences detected, less than 25% appear once; the ten largest clones hold about 4%. Many counts were recorded for this clonotype. This sample's time point: after trial treatment. Treatment: LDRT plus nivolumab, ipilimumab, low-dose cyclophosphamide and aspirin (RACIN trial). The germline gives CDR1 DFQATT, CDR2 SNEGSKA (reference sequence). V was pared by 3 bases and J by 5 bases, with 8 bases of the junction left unmatched. CDR3 length: 15 residues.

This receptor was taken from a male donor with prostate cancer. Sequencing used PBMCs, obtained after low-dose radiotherapy plus immunotherapy. The chain has TRBV20-1 and TRBJ2-5; 11 bases are a match to TRBD2. The CDR3 loop is CSARSPSGGKETQYF. The CDR3, as DNA: TGCAGTGCTAGGTCGCCTAGCGGGGGGAAGGAGACCCAGTACTTC.